This TCR beta chain emerged from a study of cytomegalovirus exposure and HLA in healthy donors. Study-level findings and limits: In an earlier analysis, in some 540 donors, most V segments appeared productive either ~87% or ~30% of the time. As a later analysis showed, a missense DCLRE1C variant was linked to trimming of TCR beta V- and J-genes.

Germline CDR1 MNHEY, CDR2 SMNVEV (reference sequence). The V gene lost 6 bases and the J gene lost 4 bases, with 15 bases spanning the gap. The length of the CDR3 is 14 residues. The PCR made use of 60 Vbeta and 13 Jbeta primers. The repertoire was sequenced with immunoSEQ multiplex PCR; TCRdb's copy has only in-frame clones and lacks some. This sample yields around 180,000 clones, of which around 80% are seen a single time; 5% to 7% belongs to the top ten. This clone was seen only a few times. The antigen remains unidentified. The chain recombines TRBV27 with TRBJ1-2; no clear D. The TCR was taken from a man aged 40-50 years in good health and CMV-seronegative. The source material was PBMCs. Here the CDR3 reads CASSPNPTAYGYTF. For the CDR3, the DNA is TGTGCCAGCAGCCCAAACCCAACAGCCTATGGCTACACCTTC.